This T cell receptor beta chain originates from a study of shared clonotypes between healthy human individuals. Study-wide context: Donor composition was two women and a few men, aged 18 to 49.

The method was immunoSEQ multiplex PCR; TCRdb's version includes in-frame clones alone and lacks a portion of them. The sample carries about 2.1 million clones, roughly 95% recorded once. As to this clone: Its antigen is currently unknown.

The CDR3 loop spans 14 amino acids. Germline V gene sequence: CDR1 SGHRS, CDR2 YFSETQ. V dropped 3 bases and J dropped 3 bases, with 12 bases sitting between them. Cells designated naive CD8 were CD45RO-negative and were positively selected for CCR7, with terminally differentiated effector memory CD45RA+ cells excluded. Study-level points and caveats: Generally, estimated richness proved larger in naive subsets than it did in memory subsets.

Sequencing was done on a sample of naive CD8+ T cells from PBMCs. This TCR was recovered from a man aged 18 to 30 in good health. Some clones in this sample may be carry-over from other donors' samples. The V call is TRBV5-1, the J call TRBJ2-5; D may be TRBD2 (6 bases). The CDR3 here is CASSWAGGEETQYF. The CDR3 coding sequence is TGCGCCAGCAGCTGGGCGGGCGGGGAAGAGACCCAGTACTTC.